This T cell receptor beta chain was sequenced in a study of blood T cell repertoires in COVID-19. Across the whole study: Italy, Spain and the United States were the sources of the convalescent and acute COVID-19 samples. Nucleic acid was either cDNA or gDNA, and it came from T cells, B-cell-depleted T cells, or PBMCs.

Per the study methods: Cell counts per sample came from amplifying reference gene primers. Produced via immunoSEQ multiplex PCR; TCRdb's table is partial and in-frame only. The V and J calls and clone size come from that table; D and trimming were worked out from the DNA. The profile shows approximately 450,000 clones, approximately 90% of them singletons. V lost 4 bases and J lost 2, with 11 bases in between. CDR1 LNHDA and CDR2 SQIVND come from the germline V gene (reference sequence). The CDR3 is 14 amino acids. Source material: peripheral blood. The V call is TRBV19, the J call TRBJ1-2; D not resolved. The origin of this receptor is a woman in her thirties with acute or convalescent COVID-19. CDR3 region: CASSTYSGNYGYTF. CDR3 nucleotides: TGTGCCAGTAGTACATACTCGGGGAACTATGGCTACACCTTC.